A single sample is the source of the 16 T cell receptor beta chains below, sequenced in a study of beta chain features in type 1 diabetes (dated by TCRdb to the late 2010s). The library was obtained by the immunoSEQ multiplex PCR assay. The entire amount of isolated RNA was reverse transcribed using the High Capacity cDNA Reverse Transcription Kit, so the sequenced TCRB transcripts were expressed ones. TCRdb retrieved this table from immuneACCESS and kept in-frame rearrangements only. Not all clones are present; in checked studies, unresolved V genes account for under half, and no reason is known for the remainder. The sample contains around 500,000 clones, over 9.5% of them found a single time. Approximately 0.045% of the sample rests with the top ten. The sample comprised naive CD4+ T cells from blood. The cell subset or site label for this specimen denotes: true naive CD4+ T cells. These receptors were collected from a woman aged 18-30 years in good health.

This chain joins TRBV7-9 and TRBJ1-4; D is uncertain. Between the trimmed V and J ends, which lost 5 bases and 2 bases, there was a span of 3 bases. CDR1 is SEHNR, CDR2 FQNEAQ, per germline (reference sequence). The CDR3 is 12 amino acids. CDR3: CASSPTNEKLFF. The CDR3 DNA reads as TGTGCCAGCAGCCCCACTAATGAAAAACTGTTTTTT.

The CDR3 DNA follows: TGTGCCACCGGTCGGGAGTCATACAATGAGCAGTTCTTC. Its protein is CATGRESYNEQFF. The chain carries TRBV15 and TRBJ2-1; a weak D match, TRBD2 (6 bases). Germline V gene data show CDR1 as LNHNV and CDR2 as YYDKDF (reference sequence). The germline V and J ends were trimmed by 8 bases and 4 bases, with 12 bases remaining between them. The CDR3 sequence is 13 residues long. Full variable domain (remainder filled in from reference TRBV15 and TRBJ2-1): DAMVIQNPRYQVTQFGKPVTLSCSQTLNHNVMYWYQQKSSQAPKLLFHYYDKDFNNEADTPDNFQSRRPNTSFCFLDIRSPGLGDTAMYLCATGRESYNEQFFGPGTRLTVL.

The chain joins TRBV7-2 to TRBJ1-2; D is ambiguous. The ends were cut back, 6 bases at V and 6 bases at J, with 14 bases in the middle. The CDR3 length is 13 residues. Looked up from germline, CDR1 is SGHTA and CDR2 is FQGNSA. As DNA, the CDR3 is TGTGCCAGCAGAAATCAGGCTCTGGATGGCTACACCTTC. Its translation is CASRNQALDGYTF.

The CDR3 loop is CASTVAGKNTEAFF. The DNA of the CDR3 is TGTGCCAGTACGGTAGCTGGGAAGAACACTGAAGCTTTCTTT. The chain couples TRBV19 to TRBJ1-1, with unresolved D. The ends were cut back, 7 bases at V and 1 base at J, with 13 bases in the middle. This CDR3 is 14 amino acids long. CDR1 and CDR2 (germline): LNHDA, SQIVND (reference sequence).

This clone was seen more than once but under ten times. The chain combines TRBV15 with TRBJ2-7; D is possibly TRBD1 (5 bases). The CDR3 runs 14 residues. Germline V gene sequence: CDR1 LNHNV, CDR2 YYDKDF (reference sequence). With 0 bases removed from V and 4 bases from J, the gap between germline ends came to 10 bases. In DNA, the CDR3 is TGTGCCACCAGCAGAGAGAAGGGGTTTTACGAGCAGTACGTC. Protein sequence: CATSREKGFYEQYV.

This clone has only a few counts. The V gene is TRBV2, the J gene TRBJ2-5, with 9 bases fitting TRBD2. The CDR3 spans 16 residues. The J segment lost 4 bases and the V segment lost 5 bases, leaving 11 bases of the junction unmatched. Germline values: CDR1 SNHLY, CDR2 FYNNEI. CDR3 in DNA: TGTGCCAGCAGTCTAGTAGCGGGAGTCATGAGAGAGACCCAGTACTTC. Encoded protein: CASSLVAGVMRETQYF.

This clone was found a few times. The J gene is TRBJ2-3, the V gene TRBV7-2; no clear D. Trimming shortened V by 8 bases and J by 2 bases, and 17 bases separated the two germline ends. Germline V gene sequence: CDR1 SGHTA, CDR2 FQGNSA. The CDR3 has 15 residues. The CDR3 reads CASRQTGSATDTQYF. The DNA for the CDR3 is TGTGCCAGCCGCCAGACGGGCTCGGCCACAGATACGCAGTATTTT.

This clone has a handful of counts. This chain uses TRBV5-4 with TRBJ1-4; D remains unclear. V gave up 5 bases and J gave up 5 bases, with 13 bases separating them. The CDR3 is 14 residues long. Germline V gene data show CDR1 as SGHNT and CDR2 as YYREEE (reference sequence). This chain's CDR3 is CASRAGPLNEKLFF. The CDR3 DNA follows: TGTGCCAGCAGGGCCGGGCCCTTAAATGAAAAACTGTTTTTT.

This rearrangement joins TRBV7-2 to TRBJ2-3; D is undetermined. This CDR3 is built from 15 residues. Trimming left V 2 bases short and J 0 bases short, with 9 bases between. CDR1 and CDR2 (germline): SGHTA, FQGNSA. The CDR3 DNA follows: TGTGCCAGCAGCTTATTTGACCGGAGCACAGATACGCAGTATTTT. Protein sequence: CASSLFDRSTDTQYF.

This clone appeared a few times. The chain is built from TRBV19 and TRBJ2-1, with 8 bases matching TRBD2. Looked up from germline, CDR1 is LNHDA and CDR2 is SQIVND (reference sequence). V lost 3 bases, J lost 4 bases, and 5 bases stayed unmatched. The CDR3 is 15 residues long. The CDR3 DNA reads as TGTGCCAGTAGTATTCCACTAGCGGTTTACAATGAGCAGTTCTTC. Amino acid sequence: CASSIPLAVYNEQFF.

This clone has only a few counts. The chain is built from TRBV14 and TRBJ1-1; D is perhaps TRBD1 (5 bases). Germline V gene lookup returns CDR1 SGHDN and CDR2 FVKESK. V lost 0 bases to trimming and J lost 0 bases, with 14 bases between them. The CDR3 is 17 amino acids. CDR3 region: CASSQEVGAIMNTEAFF. The CDR3 DNA follows: TGTGCCAGCAGCCAAGAGGTCGGGGCTATTATGAACACTGAAGCTTTCTTT.

The chain recombines TRBV4-1 with TRBJ2-5, with D maybe TRBD2 (5 bases). Germline CDR1 MGHRA, CDR2 YSYEKL. The CDR3 contains 15 residues. V lost 2 bases, J lost 7 bases, and 17 bases lay in between. CDR3 region: CASSQYVGGYLTQYF. The DNA of the CDR3 is TGCGCCAGCAGCCAATACGTTGGAGGCTACTTGACCCAGTACTTC.

This clone was seen a handful of times. The chain joins TRBV5-4 to TRBJ1-4; perhaps TRBD1 as D (6 bases). This CDR3 is 15 amino acids long. In germline, CDR1 is SGHNT, CDR2 YYREEE (reference sequence). Trimming removed 4 bases from V and 8 bases from J, with 18 bases in between. CDR3: CASSPNREGEEKLFF. CDR3 DNA sequence: TGTGCCAGCAGCCCGAACAGGGAAGGGGAGGAAAAACTGTTTTTT.

The sample holds a few counts of this clone. The genes are TRBV7-3 and TRBJ2-3; 14 bases map to TRBD2. The germline V gene has CDR1 SGHTA and CDR2 FQGTGA. Trimming removed 5 bases from V and 0 bases from J; junction bases left unmatched: 4. CDR3 length: 17 residues. CDR3 sequence reads: CASSRTSGGLSTDTQYF. CDR3 DNA sequence: TGTGCCAGCAGCCGGACTAGCGGGGGGCTTAGCACAGATACGCAGTATTTT.

This clone was counted a few times. The rearrangement links TRBV7-2 to TRBJ2-7; TRBD2 agrees at 11 bases. Trimming took 1 base from V and 6 from J; bases not matched to a gene: 8. Germline V gene lookup returns CDR1 SGHTA and CDR2 FQGNSA. The CDR3 extends over 16 amino acids. The CDR3 reads CASSLVGLAGGSEQYF. As DNA, the CDR3 is TGTGCCAGCAGCTTAGTCGGGCTAGCGGGAGGTAGCGAGCAGTACTTC.

The chain employs TRBV18 and TRBJ1-2, with a weak D call TRBD1 (6 bases). Germline-derived CDR1 and CDR2 are KGHSH and LQKENI. The CDR3 is 14 amino acids. V was clipped by 2 bases and J by 4 bases, with 11 bases between them. CDR3 nucleotide sequence: TGTGCCAGCTCACCATCTAAAGGGGGCTATGGCTACACCTTC. It translates to CASSPSKGGYGYTF.